A selection of T cell receptor beta chains follows, all from one sample in a study of Ad26.COV2.S vaccination and SARS-CoV-2 variants. Method: immunoSEQ multiplex PCR; TCRdb's copy keeps in-frame clones and lacks some. The table lists more than 300,000 clones, approximately 86% of them singletons, with 1.9% in the top ten. Sequencing was performed on peripheral blood, taken in a trial of Ad26.COV2.S vaccine versus placebo. The receptors here all came from a person between 18 and 65 years old who received the Ad26.COV2.S COVID-19 vaccine or a placebo. CDR3s include the opening cysteine and the closing phenylalanine or tryptophan. The D gene is left open where the match is weak. A clone size is listed for some rows: how often the clone was seen (once, few, many), or a class if it is expanded.

d_gene | j_gene | v_gene | abundance | CDR3nt | CDR3aa
TRBD2 | TRBJ2-7 | TRBV7-2 | . | TGTGCCAGCAGCTTAGCGGGCGGGACTAGCGGGGGGTACTACGAGCAGTACTTC | CASSLAGGTSGGYYEQYF
TRBD1 | TRBJ1-1 | TRBV7-3 | . | TGTGCCAGCAGCCCGAAAGGGACAGGGGGAAGCACTGAAGCTTTCTTT | CASSPKGTGGSTEAFF
. | TRBJ2-1 | TRBV30 | . | TGTGCCTGGAGTAGGACAGCCCTAAACAATGAGCAGTTCTTC | CAWSRTALNNEQFF
. | TRBJ2-1 | TRBV19 | . | TGTGCCAGTAGTATGGGGGGGCGAGAGGTGTTCTACGAGCAGTTCTTC | CASSMGGREVFYEQFF
. | TRBJ1-2 | TRBV5-4 | . | TGTGCCAGCAGCTTGCTCGGATCCTATGGCTACACCTTC | CASSLLGSYGYTF
TRBD2 | TRBJ2-1 | TRBV6-5 | . | TGTGCCAGTAAAGCGGGGCTGACCAATGAGCAGTTCTTC | CASKAGLTNEQFF
. | TRBJ1-5 | TRBV19 | . | TGTGCCAGTAGTATCTTCGATCAGCCCCAGCATTTT | CASSIFDQPQHF
. | TRBJ1-5 | TRBV13 | . | TGTGCCAGCAGTCAGAGGCCCCGGGAGGGTAGCTTTTGCAATCAGCCCCAGCATTTT | CASSQRPREGSFCNQPQHF
TRBD1 | TRBJ2-2 | TRBV5-1 | once | TGCGCCAGCAGTTTAAAAGGACAGGGGGTCGGGGAGCTGTTTTTT | CASSLKGQGVGELFF
. | TRBJ2-3 | TRBV5-1 | . | TGCGCCAGCAGACACAGCACAGATACGCAGTATTTT | CASRHSTDTQYF
. | TRBJ2-3 | TRBV5-1 | . | TGCGCCAGCAGCTTGGCACTGTCCCCCCAAGATACGCAGTATTTT | CASSLALSPQDTQYF
. | TRBJ2-1 | TRBV5-1 | . | TGCGCCAGCAGCTGGGCTTCGGACCCGGCCTACAATGAGCAGTTCTTC | CASSWASDPAYNEQFF
TRBD2 | TRBJ2-5 | TRBV24-1 | . | TGTGCCACCAGTGACCCCACTAGCGGGGGGCTGACCCAGTACTTC | CATSDPTSGGLTQYF
TRBD1 | TRBJ2-7 | TRBV5-1 | . | TGCGCCAGCACCTTAGGGCTTGGACAGGGGACGCGGGAGCAGTACTTC | CASTLGLGQGTREQYF
. | TRBJ1-4 | TRBV21-1 | . | TGTGCCAGCAGCAAAGAGGACAGGGCAACTAATGAAAAACTGTTTTTT | CASSKEDRATNEKLFF
. | TRBJ2-7 | TRBV6-2/TRBV6-3 | . | TGTGCCAGCAGTTCCCCGGGCCAACCGCCCTACGAGCAGTACTTC | CASSSPGQPPYEQYF
. | TRBJ1-1 | TRBV18 | . | TGTGCCAGCTCACCACCGAAGACGTTAATGAACACTGAAGCTTTCTTT | CASSPPKTLMNTEAFF
. | TRBJ2-7 | TRBV21-1 | . | TGTGCCAGCAGCAAAGGCGGGGTTCCCTACGAGCAGTACTTC | CASSKGGVPYEQYF
. | TRBJ1-1 | TRBV7-2 | few | TGTGCCAGCAGCTTAGTCGTGGGGACCGACACTTCGTTT | CASSLVVGTDTSF
. | TRBJ1-2 | TRBV7-8 | . | TGTGCCAGCAGCCTTCGGGAGTATGGCTACACCTTC | CASSLREYGYTF